The rows below give T cell receptor beta chains drawn from one sample of a study of cytomegalovirus exposure and HLA in healthy donors. The method was immunoSEQ multiplex PCR; TCRdb's version includes in-frame clones alone and lacks a portion of them. The table includes approximately 150,000 clones, around four fifths detected once. The sequencing sample was made of PBMCs. Receptor source: a woman aged 50 to 60 in good health and CMV-seronegative. Both conserved end residues are part of each CDR3. Fields, in order: V gene, CDR3 protein.

V: TRBV6-5
CDR3: CASPGNEQFF

V: TRBV6-5
CDR3: CASSLTHSSSYEQYF

V: TRBV28
CDR3: CASSTRFFSEAFF

V: TRBV21-1
CDR3: CASSKVSGPSGWGNEKLFF

V: TRBV7-9
CDR3: CASSLGTGGEKLFF

V: TRBV29-1
CDR3: CSVSTPFSGRPYEQYF

V: TRBV7-9
CDR3: CASSERGTSGNEQFF

V: TRBV2
CDR3: CASSPLAGVGETQYF

V: TRBV7-9
CDR3: CSSSYKNTEAFF

V: TRBV5-5
CDR3: CASSFSGGGNQPQHF

V: TRBV28
CDR3: CASRTSGGLYYEQYF

V: TRBV28
CDR3: CASSYQNTGELFF

V: TRBV6-6
CDR3: CASSSSDKNTGELFF

V: TRBV19
CDR3: CASSPDRGRITEAFF

V: TRBV18
CDR3: CASSAYRGDQPQHF

V: TRBV7-2
CDR3: CASKLDRGSNQPQHF

V: TRBV6-1
CDR3: CASSVTTGFSYEQYF

V: TRBV2
CDR3: CASSAGGRVTEAFF

V: TRBV4-1
CDR3: CASSQYYEQFF

V: TRBV5-8
CDR3: CASSTQGARSNQPQHF

V: TRBV6-4
CDR3: CASSETSVNEQFF

V: TRBV11-2
CDR3: CASSLYSGTNTGELFF

V: TRBV6-6
CDR3: CASIQNNYGYTF

V: TRBV10-3
CDR3: CAISELGDSYGYTF

V: TRBV6-5
CDR3: CASRGDREIDEQYF

V: TRBV5-1
CDR3: CASSLNSHGEKLFF

V: TRBV19
CDR3: CATQAHQPQHF

V: TRBV29-1
CDR3: CSVEDPDNLYEQYF

V: TRBV7-2
CDR3: CASSFGQLFTDTQYF

V: TRBV6-5
CDR3: CASSYSNTGPFAF

V: TRBV10-2
CDR3: CASRDFGSYEQYF